Sequencing of this T cell receptor beta chain was carried out in a study of T cells after yellow fever vaccination. Study-level findings and limits: Post-booster reappearance was seen for most primary-vaccination clones (just over 95% CD4, around 89% CD8).

A remark on this clonotype: Its specificity is not known.

V was shortened by 3 bases and J by 1 base, with 10 bases between the two germline ends. Germline V gene sequence: CDR1 SQVTM, CDR2 ANQGSEA. CDR3 length: 14 residues. A process of 5'RACE template switching, which added a universal primer site and UMIs, was used to make TCR cDNA. MiXCR, applied by TCRdb to the 5' RACE reads, yields one record per CDR3 protein. This table holds 300,000 to 450,000 distinct CDR3 sequences, under 7.5% found once. The chain carries TRBV29-1 and TRBJ1-3; no definite D call. The sequenced sample was PBMCs, obtained 5 days after the yellow fever booster vaccination. The TCR originated in a man aged 25-45 years who received the YFV17D yellow fever vaccine. The CDR3 region has the DNA TGCAGCGTTGATGATCCCGGATCTGGAAACACCATATATTTT. It codes for CSVDDPGSGNTIYF.